The 19 T cell receptor beta chains listed next were all sequenced from one sample in a study of T cell responses to AZD1222 COVID-19 vaccine. Only in-frame clones appear in the TCRdb table, and some are missing; sequencing was by immunoSEQ multiplex PCR. The table has around 120,000 clones, 85% to 95% seen once. Specimen: peripheral blood, collected 28 days after the second AZD1222 dose. These receptors came from an adult who received the AZD1222 COVID-19 vaccine.

This chain connects TRBV19 to TRBJ2-5, with D perhaps given as TRBD1 or TRBD2 (5 bases each). The CDR3 loop spans 13 amino acids. Per the germline V gene, CDR1 is LNHDA and CDR2 is SQIVND (reference sequence). Trimming left V 8 bases short and J 5 bases short, with 15 bases between. CDR3 in DNA: TGTGCCAGTTCGGACTTTTGGGGGGAGACCCAGTACTTC. It codes for CASSDFWGETQYF.

The chain uses TRBV5-1 and TRBJ2-7, with 7 positions matching TRBD1. CDR1 and CDR2 (germline): SGHRS, YFSETQ. This CDR3 comprises 14 residues. After removal of 0 bases from V and 5 bases from J, the junction contained 5 bases not matched to a gene. CDR3 nucleotide sequence: TGCGCCAGCAGCTTGGCCGTGCAGGGGGACGAGCAGTACTTC. As protein: CASSLAVQGDEQYF.

The chain uses TRBV6-1 and TRBJ1-5; D is ambiguous. V was pared by 0 bases and J by 7 bases, with 10 bases between. CDR1 and CDR2 from the germline V gene are MNHNS and SASEGT. This CDR3 comprises 14 residues. CDR3 amino acids: CASSEAMEGQPQHF. The CDR3, as DNA: TGTGCCAGCAGTGAAGCGATGGAAGGGCAGCCCCAGCATTTT.

The chain is built from TRBV7-2 and TRBJ2-5, with 11 positions matching TRBD2. Losses at the gene ends were 1 base for V and 1 base for J; bases not matched to a gene: 2. CDR1 is SGHTA, CDR2 FQGNSA, per germline. The CDR3 spans 16 residues. The CDR3 sequence is CASSLVAGGVQETQYF. As DNA, the CDR3 is TGTGCCAGCAGCTTAGTAGCGGGGGGGGTCCAAGAGACCCAGTACTTC.

V gene TRBV19 combines with J gene TRBJ2-2; TRBD2 matches 11 bases. The CDR3 covers 15 residues. With 3 bases clipped from V and 6 bases from J, the junction kept 3 bases outside the gene matches. Germline assignment: CDR1 LNHDA and CDR2 SQIVND (reference sequence). The CDR3 DNA reads as TGTGCCAGTAGTATCTCGGGACTAGCGGCCGGGGAGCTGTTTTTT. It translates to CASSISGLAAGELFF.

The rearrangement joins TRBV5-4 to TRBJ2-1, with TRBD2 identical over 10 bases. The CDR3 runs to 18 residues. V shed 5 bases, J shed 1 base, and the junction held 12 bases outside the gene matches. The germline CDR1 and CDR2 sequences are SGHNT and YYREEE (reference sequence). Here the CDR3 reads CASSPGLALGRSYNEQFF. CDR3 in DNA: TGTGCCAGCAGTCCGGGACTAGCGCTAGGCAGGTCCTACAATGAGCAGTTCTTC.

This sequence joins TRBV12-3 or TRBV12-4 and TRBJ1-2, with D perhaps matching TRBD1 (6 bases). V lost 4 bases and J 8 bases, leaving 8 bases between the germline ends. There are 11 residues in the CDR3. The CDR3 loop reads CASSSRGGYTF. CDR3 bases: TGTGCCAGCAGTTCGAGGGGGGGCTACACCTTC.

The gene calls are TRBV5-1 and TRBJ2-5; TRBD1 matches 8 bases. The CDR3 sequence is 14 residues long. Trimming at V came to 4 bases and at J to 4 bases, leaving 6 bases not matched to a gene. CDR1 is SGHRS, CDR2 YFSETQ, per germline. The CDR3 is CASSAGQGGETQYF. In DNA form, the CDR3 reads TGCGCCAGCAGCGCCGGACAGGGCGGAGAGACCCAGTACTTC.

The V and J genes are TRBV2 and TRBJ1-5; D perhaps matches TRBD1 (5 bases). Germline V gives CDR1 SNHLY, CDR2 FYNNEI. This CDR3 has 16 amino acids. Trimming cost V 8 bases and J 3 bases, with 20 bases left between them. CDR3 bases: TGTGCCAGCGCACGGGACTTCGGGGGGAACAATCAGCCCCAGCATTTT. It is translated as CASARDFGGNNQPQHF.

The chain has TRBV18 and TRBJ2-1, with 10 positions matching TRBD1. V dropped 6 bases and J dropped 6; count of bases not matched to a gene: 11. CDR1 KGHSH and CDR2 LQKENI come from the germline V gene. CDR3 length: 16 amino acids. Here the CDR3 reads CASSPFETGGSNEQFF. The CDR3 nucleotides are TGTGCCAGCTCCCCATTCGAGACAGGGGGCTCCAATGAGCAGTTCTTC.

The chain is built from TRBV20-1 and TRBJ1-2; 7 nucleotides match TRBD1. The CDR3 covers 15 residues. Germline CDR1 and CDR2: DFQATT and SNEGSKA (reference sequence). The ends lost 3 bases at V and 2 bases at J; junction bases unmatched: 9. The CDR3 sequence is CSASQGGFENYGYTF. CDR3 nucleotide sequence: TGCAGTGCTAGTCAGGGGGGGTTCGAGAACTATGGCTACACCTTC.

This clone was counted once. The rearrangement joins TRBV15 to TRBJ2-5, with TRBD1 matching 9 bases. The CDR3 is 15 residues long. Trimming took 5 bases from V and 2 from J; bases not matched to a gene: 6. Per the germline V gene, CDR1 is LNHNV and CDR2 is YYDKDF (reference sequence). The CDR3, as DNA: TGTGCCACCAGCCCCTACGGGACAGGGCAAGAGACCCAGTACTTC. Translating it yields CATSPYGTGQETQYF. The variable domain in full, with the rest retrieved from reference TRBV15 and TRBJ2-5, is DAMVIQNPRYQVTQFGKPVTLSCSQTLNHNVMYWYQQKSSQAPKLLFHYYDKDFNNEADTPDNFQSRRPNTSFCFLDIRSPGLGDTAMYLCATSPYGTGQETQYFGPGTRLLVL.

This clone was counted once. V gene TRBV5-5 combines with J gene TRBJ2-6, with TRBD1 matching over 7 bases. The CDR3 extends over 18 amino acids. Germline-derived CDR1 and CDR2 are SGHKS and YYEKEE (reference sequence). V was clipped by 2 bases and J by 0 bases; unmatched bases: 8. The CDR3 protein is CASSFWGRGNSGANVLTF. The CDR3, as DNA: TGTGCCAGCAGCTTTTGGGGCAGGGGGAACTCTGGGGCCAACGTCCTGACTTTC. Full variable domain (remainder filled in from reference TRBV5-5 and TRBJ2-6): DAGVTQSPTHLIKTRGQQVTLRCSPISGHKSVSWYQQVLGQGPQFIFQYYEKEERGRGNFPDRFSARQFPNYSSELNVNALLLGDSALYLCASSFWGRGNSGANVLTFGAGSRLTVL.

This clone has a handful of counts. Germline is not matched at one junction end, which may reflect a read error. This rearrangement joins TRBV2 to TRBJ1-5, with TRBD1 identical over 10 bases. CDR3 length: 13 amino acids. Germline-derived CDR1 and CDR2 are SNHLY and FYNNEI. The CDR3 region has the DNA TGTGCCAGCAGTAAGACGACAGGGGGCGTAATTCCTTTT. This sequence encodes CASSKTTGGVIPF.

V and J are TRBV29-1 and TRBJ1-2, with D unclear. The germline gives CDR1 SQVTM, CDR2 ANQGSEA. V lost 2 bases to trimming and J lost 8 bases, with 15 bases between them. The CDR3 runs to 13 residues. CDR3 coding DNA: TGCAGCGTTGAAACTGGACTCCAACGGGGCTACACCTTC. This codes for CSVETGLQRGYTF.

This clone was seen once. The chain uses TRBV7-2 and TRBJ2-4, with 9 bases fitting TRBD2. CDR3 size: 16 residues. The V gene end was trimmed by 1 base and the J gene end by 5 bases; junction bases not matched to a gene: 6. Germline values: CDR1 SGHTA, CDR2 FQGNSA. DNA of the CDR3: TGTGCCAGCAGCTTAGGGGGTAGCGGGAGTCAAAACATTCAGTACTTC. This gives the protein CASSLGGSGSQNIQYF.

V is TRBV27 and J is TRBJ2-5, with D possibly being TRBD1 or TRBD2 (5 bases each). V was cut by 5 bases and J by 2 bases, with 9 bases left in between. Germline loops: CDR1 MNHEY, CDR2 SMNVEV (reference sequence). The CDR3 extends over 13 amino acids. CDR3 nucleotide sequence: TGTGCCAGCAGTCCGGGACGTCAAGAGACCCAGTACTTC. Its protein product is CASSPGRQETQYF.

V gene TRBV6-2 or TRBV6-3 combines with J gene TRBJ1-1; no reliable D call. V was clipped by 6 bases and J by 6 bases, with 14 bases between them. The CDR3 spans 13 residues. Germline CDR1 MNHEY, CDR2 SVGEGT. The CDR3 here is CASSRIRFAEAFF. The CDR3 DNA reads as TGTGCCAGCAGCCGCATTCGTTTTGCTGAAGCTTTCTTT.

This clone was seen a handful of times. This chain joins TRBV5-1 and TRBJ1-1; D unclear. The germline CDR1 and CDR2 sequences are SGHRS and YFSETQ. The CDR3 extends over 13 amino acids. The ends were cut back, 1 base at V and 2 bases at J, with 6 bases in the middle. CDR3 sequence: CASSLFDNTEAFF. In DNA form, the CDR3 reads TGCGCCAGCAGCTTGTTCGATAACACTGAAGCTTTCTTT.